The rows below give T cell receptor beta chains drawn from one sample of a study of vaccination effects on CD4 cells after COVID-19. No antigen has been identified for these receptors. Profiled with immunoSEQ multiplex PCR; TCRdb holds only in-frame clones, not every one. The sample shows tens of thousands of clones, about 74% of them seen only once. The material was CD4+ T cells from PBMCs cultured with HCoV-229E spike peptides, obtained before COVID-19 vaccination. These receptors originate from a human donor who received a COVID-19 vaccine. Both conserved end residues are part of each CDR3. A D gene is named only where the DNA matches it firmly. Size is stated for part of the rows, as once, few or many counts, or as a class when the clone is expanded.

J gene: TRBJ1-2
clone size: few
V gene: TRBV6-5
D gene: TRBD1
CDR3 protein: CASRATGGVYGYTF
CDR3 DNA: TGTGCCAGCAGGGCCACAGGGGGGGTCTATGGCTACACCTTC

J gene: TRBJ2-5
clone size: once
V gene: TRBV10-3
D gene: TRBD2
CDR3 protein: CAISEASGGTKTQYF
CDR3 DNA: TGTGCCATCAGTGAAGCTAGCGGGGGGACGAAGACCCAGTACTTC

J gene: TRBJ1-4
clone size: NA
V gene: TRBV5-1
D gene: NA
CDR3 protein: CASSLTVSNEKLFF
CDR3 DNA: TGCGCCAGCAGCTTGACAGTATCGAATGAAAAACTGTTTTTT

J gene: TRBJ1-5
clone size: NA
V gene: TRBV7-8
D gene: NA
CDR3 protein: CASSLAKGNQPQHF
CDR3 DNA: TGTGCCAGCAGCTTAGCGAAGGGCAATCAGCCCCAGCATTTT

J gene: TRBJ1-3
clone size: once
V gene: TRBV28
D gene: TRBD1
CDR3 protein: CASSSELRDREDGNTIYF
CDR3 DNA: TGTGCCAGCAGTTCAGAACTCCGGGACAGGGAGGATGGAAACACCATATATTTT

J gene: TRBJ1-2
clone size: NA
V gene: TRBV5-6
D gene: NA
CDR3 protein: CASSLVVEGINYGYTF
CDR3 DNA: TGTGCCAGCAGCTTGGTGGTGGAAGGGATCAACTATGGCTACACCTTC

J gene: TRBJ1-1
clone size: NA
V gene: TRBV5-1
D gene: NA
CDR3 protein: CASSLDGRDTEAFF
CDR3 DNA: TGCGCCAGCAGCTTGGACGGGAGGGACACTGAAGCTTTCTTT

J gene: TRBJ2-3
clone size: NA
V gene: TRBV5-1
D gene: NA
CDR3 protein: CASSLDSGLTTDTQYF
CDR3 DNA: TGCGCCAGCAGCTTGGATTCCGGACTTACCACAGATACGCAGTATTTT

J gene: TRBJ1-1
clone size: NA
V gene: TRBV18
D gene: TRBD1
CDR3 protein: CASSPSLGDRNTEAFF
CDR3 DNA: TGTGCCAGCTCACCATCTTTAGGGGACAGAAACACTGAAGCTTTCTTT

J gene: TRBJ2-1
clone size: once
V gene: TRBV7-3
D gene: NA
CDR3 protein: CASSRSDRYNEQFF
CDR3 DNA: TGTGCCAGCAGCCGAAGTGATCGATACAATGAGCAGTTCTTC

J gene: TRBJ2-5
clone size: NA
V gene: TRBV9
D gene: NA
CDR3 protein: CASSVAPQVWETQYF
CDR3 DNA: TGTGCCAGCAGCGTAGCCCCACAGGTGTGGGAGACCCAGTACTTC

J gene: TRBJ1-4
clone size: once
V gene: TRBV18
D gene: NA
CDR3 protein: CASSPVRIGGNEKLFF
CDR3 DNA: TGTGCCAGCTCACCAGTTCGGATCGGTGGGAATGAAAAACTGTTTTTT

J gene: TRBJ2-3
clone size: once
V gene: TRBV7-9
D gene: NA
CDR3 protein: CASSLGALTDTQYF
CDR3 DNA: TGTGCCAGCAGCTTAGGGGCACTCACAGATACGCAGTATTTT

J gene: TRBJ2-2
clone size: NA
V gene: TRBV11-2
D gene: TRBD2
CDR3 protein: CASSPRGGTTTGELFF
CDR3 DNA: TGTGCCAGCAGTCCCCGGGGGGGGACGACCACCGGGGAGCTGTTTTTT

J gene: TRBJ2-3
clone size: NA
V gene: TRBV6-5
D gene: NA
CDR3 protein: CASSFMAHQQDTQYF
CDR3 DNA: TGTGCCAGCAGTTTTATGGCACACCAGCAAGATACGCAGTATTTT

J gene: TRBJ1-3
clone size: once
V gene: TRBV5-6
D gene: NA
CDR3 protein: CASSFPGRISGNTIYF
CDR3 DNA: TGTGCCAGCAGCTTCCCGGGACGGATCTCTGGAAACACCATATATTTT

J gene: TRBJ1-4
clone size: NA
V gene: TRBV21-1
D gene: NA
CDR3 protein: CASPGTGRVHSIEKLFF
CDR3 DNA: TGTGCCAGCCCAGGGACAGGCCGAGTTCATAGTATTGAAAAACTGTTTTTT

J gene: TRBJ2-2
clone size: NA
V gene: TRBV11-3
D gene: NA
CDR3 protein: CASSLAGDTGELFF
CDR3 DNA: TGTGCCAGCAGCTTAGCAGGGGACACCGGGGAGCTGTTTTTT

J gene: TRBJ1-6
clone size: few
V gene: TRBV5-6
D gene: NA
CDR3 protein: CASSVFRTPYNSPLHF
CDR3 DNA: TGTGCCAGCAGCGTTTTCCGCACCCCTTATAATTCACCCCTCCACTTT

J gene: TRBJ1-2
clone size: NA
V gene: TRBV6-6
D gene: NA
CDR3 protein: CASSYSRGASAGYTF
CDR3 DNA: TGTGCCAGCAGTTACTCTCGGGGGGCGTCGGCTGGCTACACCTTC

J gene: TRBJ1-1
clone size: NA
V gene: TRBV15
D gene: NA
CDR3 protein: CATSRAGGLGTEAFF
CDR3 DNA: TGTGCCACCAGCAGAGCGGGGGGTTTGGGCACTGAAGCTTTCTTT

J gene: TRBJ1-3
clone size: NA
V gene: TRBV5-1
D gene: NA
CDR3 protein: CASSLVGPSSGNTIYF
CDR3 DNA: TGCGCCAGCAGCTTGGTAGGGCCGAGCTCTGGAAACACCATATATTTT

J gene: TRBJ1-1
clone size: NA
V gene: TRBV14
D gene: NA
CDR3 protein: CASSHQVTEAAFF
CDR3 DNA: TGTGCCAGCAGCCATCAGGTCACTGAGGCGGCTTTCTTT

J gene: TRBJ1-2
clone size: few
V gene: TRBV5-4
D gene: NA
CDR3 protein: CASSFGVLQGYGYTF
CDR3 DNA: TGTGCCAGCAGCTTCGGGGTGCTCCAGGGCTATGGCTACACCTTC

J gene: TRBJ1-3
clone size: few
V gene: TRBV7-9
D gene: NA
CDR3 protein: CASSLVAGPVGTIYF
CDR3 DNA: TGTGCCAGCAGCTTAGTAGCGGGGCCCGTTGGCACCATATATTTT

J gene: TRBJ2-6
clone size: NA
V gene: TRBV5-1
D gene: NA
CDR3 protein: CASSLGGNSGANVLTF
CDR3 DNA: TGCGCCAGCAGCTTGGGGGGGAACTCTGGGGCCAACGTCCTGACTTTC

J gene: TRBJ1-4
clone size: NA
V gene: TRBV6-2/TRBV6-3
D gene: NA
CDR3 protein: CASSYVGKGEKLFF
CDR3 DNA: TGTGCCAGCAGTTACGTCGGGAAAGGTGAAAAACTGTTTTTT

J gene: TRBJ2-3
clone size: NA
V gene: TRBV7-8
D gene: NA
CDR3 protein: CASSVGPSTDTQYF
CDR3 DNA: TGTGCCAGCAGCGTAGGACCAAGCACAGATACGCAGTATTTT

J gene: TRBJ1-2
clone size: NA
V gene: TRBV19
D gene: TRBD1
CDR3 protein: CASSSTGTVNYGYTF
CDR3 DNA: TGTGCCAGTAGTTCTACCGGGACAGTGAACTATGGCTACACCTTC

J gene: TRBJ2-5
clone size: once
V gene: TRBV5-1
D gene: NA
CDR3 protein: CASSSGVGGELQETQYF
CDR3 DNA: TGCGCCAGCAGTTCGGGGGTAGGCGGGGAGCTCCAAGAGACCCAGTACTTC

J gene: TRBJ2-5
clone size: NA
V gene: TRBV3-1/TRBV3-2
D gene: NA
CDR3 protein: CASSVSTETQYF
CDR3 DNA: TGTGCCAGCAGCGTATCAACAGAGACCCAGTACTTC

J gene: TRBJ1-2
clone size: NA
V gene: TRBV7-3
D gene: NA
CDR3 protein: CASTEEGSRGYTF
CDR3 DNA: TGTGCCAGCACCGAGGAGGGCAGTAGGGGCTACACCTTC

J gene: TRBJ2-2
clone size: NA
V gene: TRBV5-1
D gene: NA
CDR3 protein: CASSIRGTLNTGELFF
CDR3 DNA: TGCGCCAGCAGCATAAGGGGGACACTGAACACCGGGGAGCTGTTTTTT

J gene: TRBJ1-1
clone size: few
V gene: TRBV4-2
D gene: NA
CDR3 protein: CASSQEWLSLLNTEAFF
CDR3 DNA: TGTGCCAGCAGCCAAGAATGGTTGAGCTTATTGAACACTGAAGCTTTCTTT

J gene: TRBJ1-2
clone size: NA
V gene: TRBV6-4
D gene: NA
CDR3 protein: CASADVRKTDYGYTF
CDR3 DNA: TGTGCCAGCGCTGACGTCCGGAAAACGGACTATGGCTACACCTTC

J gene: TRBJ1-6
clone size: NA
V gene: TRBV7-2
D gene: NA
CDR3 protein: CASSPQRISYNSPLHF
CDR3 DNA: TGTGCCAGCAGCCCGCAGAGGATCTCCTATAATTCACCCCTCCACTTT

J gene: TRBJ2-2
clone size: NA
V gene: TRBV29-1
D gene: TRBD2
CDR3 protein: CSVEGTSGGDTGELFF
CDR3 DNA: TGCAGCGTTGAAGGGACTAGCGGGGGAGATACCGGGGAGCTGTTTTTT

J gene: TRBJ2-3
clone size: NA
V gene: TRBV9
D gene: NA
CDR3 protein: CASSVRLSDTQYF
CDR3 DNA: TGTGCCAGCAGCGTCCGTTTATCAGATACGCAGTATTTT

J gene: TRBJ1-2
clone size: NA
V gene: TRBV7-9
D gene: TRBD1
CDR3 protein: CASSLTGGADGYTF
CDR3 DNA: TGTGCCAGCAGCTTAACAGGGGGCGCGGATGGCTACACCTTC

J gene: TRBJ2-6
clone size: NA
V gene: TRBV30
D gene: NA
CDR3 protein: CAWSSGLSGANVLTF
CDR3 DNA: TGTGCCTGGAGTTCCGGTCTCTCTGGGGCCAACGTCCTGACTTTC

J gene: TRBJ2-1
clone size: NA
V gene: TRBV7-3
D gene: TRBD2
CDR3 protein: CASRLLAGGMGEQFF
CDR3 DNA: TGTGCCAGCAGGCTTCTAGCGGGGGGGATGGGTGAGCAGTTCTTC

J gene: TRBJ1-2
clone size: NA
V gene: TRBV4-1
D gene: NA
CDR3 protein: CASSPIDSPTNYGYTF
CDR3 DNA: TGCGCCAGCAGCCCGATCGACAGCCCCACTAACTATGGCTACACCTTC

J gene: TRBJ1-2
clone size: NA
V gene: TRBV10-3
D gene: TRBD1
CDR3 protein: CAITQNTGARGYTF
CDR3 DNA: TGTGCCATCACGCAGAATACAGGGGCGCGGGGCTACACCTTC

J gene: TRBJ1-2
clone size: NA
V gene: TRBV5-4
D gene: NA
CDR3 protein: CASSQSGGYSYGYTF
CDR3 DNA: TGTGCCAGCAGCCAGTCCGGGGGCTATAGTTATGGCTACACCTTC

J gene: TRBJ2-3
clone size: NA
V gene: TRBV12-3/TRBV12-4
D gene: NA
CDR3 protein: CASSLRLESQYF
CDR3 DNA: TGTGCCAGCAGTTTAAGGCTAGAATCGCAGTATTTT

J gene: TRBJ1-2
clone size: NA
V gene: TRBV4-1
D gene: NA
CDR3 protein: CASSQDDRAGQGYGYTF
CDR3 DNA: TGCGCCAGCAGCCAAGATGATAGGGCAGGGCAGGGGTATGGCTACACCTTC

J gene: TRBJ1-2
clone size: NA
V gene: TRBV7-2
D gene: NA
CDR3 protein: CASSLGQRRGYTF
CDR3 DNA: TGTGCCAGCAGCTTAGGCCAGAGGCGGGGCTACACCTTC

J gene: TRBJ2-2
clone size: NA
V gene: TRBV5-1
D gene: NA
CDR3 protein: CASSLRTASNTGELFF
CDR3 DNA: TGCGCCAGCAGCCTAAGGACAGCCTCGAACACCGGGGAGCTGTTTTTT

J gene: TRBJ1-3
clone size: once
V gene: TRBV11-1
D gene: NA
CDR3 protein: CASSSPSGFGNTIYF
CDR3 DNA: TGTGCCAGCAGCTCCCCGAGTGGGTTCGGAAACACCATATATTTT

J gene: TRBJ2-1
clone size: NA
V gene: TRBV5-1
D gene: TRBD2
CDR3 protein: CASSLGGGSYNEQFF
CDR3 DNA: TGCGCCAGCAGCTTGGGCGGGGGATCCTACAATGAGCAGTTCTTC

J gene: TRBJ2-3
clone size: NA
V gene: TRBV7-9
D gene: NA
CDR3 protein: CASSPRGGRPDTQYF
CDR3 DNA: TGTGCCAGCAGCCCGAGGGGGGGGCGGCCAGATACGCAGTATTTT